Described below is a single T cell receptor beta chain sequence and its context. This entry belongs to a study of T-cell reconstitution after alpha-beta-depleted transplantation in children. The CDR3 has 15 residues. CDR1 DFQATT and CDR2 SNEGSKA come from the germline V gene (reference sequence). V was clipped by 1 base and J by 8 bases; unmatched bases: 8. For TCRbeta, the library was prepared with unique molecular identifiers. Via MiXCR, TCRdb re-called the PCR reads, giving one row per CDR3 protein. Of about 610,000 distinct CDR3 sequences in the sample, roughly a tenth were seen once. Sequencing was performed on PBMCs from the stem cell graft donor, taken from the stem cell graft. This chain connects TRBV20-1 to TRBJ2-1; 10 bases fit TRBD2. The receptor was derived from a human donor who donated a stem cell graft to a child with acute myeloid leukemia. The CDR3 loop is CSARGVGLARYEQFF. DNA of the CDR3: TGCAGTGCTAGAGGTGTGGGACTAGCGCGGTATGAGCAGTTCTTC.